The T cell receptor beta chain described here comes from a study of TIL therapy for anti-PD-1-resistant metastatic lung cancer. The libraries were made with immunoSEQ v3. Generated by immunoSEQ multiplex PCR, the TCRdb table keeps only in-frame clones and is missing some. The sample has about 21,000 clones, just over 70% seen once. The sample's time point: pre-treatment sample, taken before nivolumab and TIL therapy. This CDR3 has 13 residues. Trimming removed 2 bases from V and 3 bases from J; junction bases left unmatched: 1. Germline V CDR1 and CDR2: MNHNS, SASEGT. The TCR sequence derives from a person between 30 and 80 years old with non-small cell lung cancer. This chain connects TRBV6-1 to TRBJ2-7; 7 nucleotides line up with TRBD1. The sequencing used blood, collected at baseline. CDR3: CASSERQGYEQYF. The CDR3, as DNA: TGTGCCAGCAGTGAAAGACAGGGCTACGAGCAGTACTTC.